This TCR beta chain came from a study of blood T cell repertoires in COVID-19. Per the original methods: Amplification from reference gene primers served as the basis for estimated nucleated cell counts. Using immunoSEQ multiplex PCR, the repertoire was profiled, and TCRdb retains in-frame clones only, with some absent. The V and J calls and clone size come from that table; D and trimming were worked out from the DNA. The table records some 250,000 clones, over 65% of them present only once. CDR3 size: 14 residues. V lost 3 bases and J lost 2; bases outside the gene matches: 2. The germline V gene encodes CDR1 LGHNT and CDR2 FRNRAP.

The receptor comes from a woman of 80 years or more with acute or convalescent COVID-19. The V gene is TRBV12-5, the J gene TRBJ2-7, with 9 bases identical to TRBD2. The sequenced sample consisted of peripheral blood. DNA for the CDR3: TGTGCTAGTGGTTTAGGCGGGGGGGCCTACGAGCAGTACTTC. It codes for CASGLGGGAYEQYF.